The source of this TCR beta chain is a study of blood T cell repertoires in COVID-19. Turning to the study itself: The cDNA or gDNA used as material had been derived from T cells, B-cell-depleted T cells, or PBMCs.

TCRdb's table, derived via immunoSEQ multiplex PCR, lists solely in-frame clones and lacks some. The table shows 150,000 to 200,000 clones, with approximately 85% occurring only once. V gave up 8 bases and J gave up 7 bases; unmatched junction bases: 14. Germline loops: CDR1 SGHTA, CDR2 FQGNSA. CDR3 length equals 15 residues. Sequencing was performed on peripheral blood. The TCR originated in an elderly woman with acute or convalescent COVID-19. The J gene is TRBJ2-3, the V gene TRBV7-2, with 8 nucleotides matching TRBD2. The DNA for the CDR3 is TGTGCCAGCGGGAAGGGCGCGGGGGGAGTTAATACGCAGTATTTT. As protein: CASGKGAGGVNTQYF.